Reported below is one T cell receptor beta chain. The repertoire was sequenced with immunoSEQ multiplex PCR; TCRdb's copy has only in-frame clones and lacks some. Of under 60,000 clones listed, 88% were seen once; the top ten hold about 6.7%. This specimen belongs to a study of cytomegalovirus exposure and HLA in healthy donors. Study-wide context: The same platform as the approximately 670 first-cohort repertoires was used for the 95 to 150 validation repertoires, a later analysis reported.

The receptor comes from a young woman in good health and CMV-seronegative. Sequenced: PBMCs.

Here the CDR3 DNA reads TGTGCCAGCAGCTGGCCGCCGGCCCAGGGGGAGACAGATACGCAGTATTTT. Its translation is CASSWPPAQGETDTQYF. V and J are TRBV7-8 and TRBJ2-3; 7 bases are shared with TRBD1. Germline values: CDR1 SGHVS, CDR2 FQNEAQ. The CDR3 extends over 17 amino acids. Trimming cost V 4 bases and J 3 bases; bases outside gene matches: 13.